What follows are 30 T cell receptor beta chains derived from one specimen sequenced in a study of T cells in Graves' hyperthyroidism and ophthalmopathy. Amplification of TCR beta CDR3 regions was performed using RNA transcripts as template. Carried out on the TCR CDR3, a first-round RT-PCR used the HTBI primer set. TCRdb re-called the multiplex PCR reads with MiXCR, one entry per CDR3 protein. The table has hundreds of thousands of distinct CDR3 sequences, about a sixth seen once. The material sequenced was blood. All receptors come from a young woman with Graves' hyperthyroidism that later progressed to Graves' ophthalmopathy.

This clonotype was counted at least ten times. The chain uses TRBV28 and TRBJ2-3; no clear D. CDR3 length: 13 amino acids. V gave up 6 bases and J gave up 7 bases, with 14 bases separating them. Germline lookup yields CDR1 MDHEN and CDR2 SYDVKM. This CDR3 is CASSPGSGYTQYF. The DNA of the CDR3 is TGTGCCAGCAGCCCGGGTAGTGGGTATACGCAGTATTTT.

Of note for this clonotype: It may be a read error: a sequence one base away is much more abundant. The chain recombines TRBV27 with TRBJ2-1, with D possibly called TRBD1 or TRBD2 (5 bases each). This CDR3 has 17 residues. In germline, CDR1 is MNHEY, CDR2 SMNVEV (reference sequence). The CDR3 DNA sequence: TGTGCCAGCACTCTCAAGGGACCCGTGAGCTCCTACAATGATCAGTTCTTC. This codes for CASTLKGPVSSYNDQFF.

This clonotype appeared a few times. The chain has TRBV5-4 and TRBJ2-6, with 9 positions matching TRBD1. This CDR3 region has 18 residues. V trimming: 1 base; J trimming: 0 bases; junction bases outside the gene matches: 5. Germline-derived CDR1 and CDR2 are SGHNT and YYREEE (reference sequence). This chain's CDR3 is CASSLPTGGYSGANVLTF. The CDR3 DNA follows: TGTGCCAGCAGCTTGCCGACAGGGGGTTACTCTGGGGCCAACGTCCTGACTTTC.

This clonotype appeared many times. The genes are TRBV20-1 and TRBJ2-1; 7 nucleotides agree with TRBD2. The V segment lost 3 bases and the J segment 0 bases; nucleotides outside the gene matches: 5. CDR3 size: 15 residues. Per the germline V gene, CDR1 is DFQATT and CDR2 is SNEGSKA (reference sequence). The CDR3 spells CSASSGLSSYNEQFF. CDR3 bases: TGCAGTGCTAGTAGCGGGCTGAGCTCCTACAATGAGCAGTTCTTC.

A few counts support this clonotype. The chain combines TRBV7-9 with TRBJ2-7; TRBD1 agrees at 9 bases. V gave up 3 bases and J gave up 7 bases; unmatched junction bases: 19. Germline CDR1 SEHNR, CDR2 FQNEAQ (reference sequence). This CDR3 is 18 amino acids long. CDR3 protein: CASSFTPHRDRVWVEQYF. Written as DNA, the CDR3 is TGTGCCAGCAGCTTCACTCCACACCGGGACAGGGTATGGGTTGAGCAGTACTTC.

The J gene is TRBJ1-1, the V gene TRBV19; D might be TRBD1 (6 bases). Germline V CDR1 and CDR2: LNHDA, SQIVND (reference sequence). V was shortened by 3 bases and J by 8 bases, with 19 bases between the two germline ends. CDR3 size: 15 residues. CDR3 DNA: TGTGCCAGTAGTATGGGGAACAGGGTCCCGCCAGAAGCTTTCTTT. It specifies CASSMGNRVPPEAFF.

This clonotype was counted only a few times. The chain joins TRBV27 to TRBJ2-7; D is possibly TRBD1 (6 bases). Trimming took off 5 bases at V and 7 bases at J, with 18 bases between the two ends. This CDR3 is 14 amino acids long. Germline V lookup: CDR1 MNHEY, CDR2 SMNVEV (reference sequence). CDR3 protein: CASSGDKAPGEQYF. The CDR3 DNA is TGTGCCAGCAGTGGGGACAAGGCCCCTGGGGAGCAGTACTTC.

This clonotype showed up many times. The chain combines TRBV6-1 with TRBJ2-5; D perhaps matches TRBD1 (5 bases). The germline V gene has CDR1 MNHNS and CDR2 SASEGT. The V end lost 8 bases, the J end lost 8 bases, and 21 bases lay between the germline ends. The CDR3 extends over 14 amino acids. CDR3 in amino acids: CASGKTAPRDTQYF. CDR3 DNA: TGTGCCAGCGGAAAGACAGCCCCAAGAGATACCCAGTACTTC.

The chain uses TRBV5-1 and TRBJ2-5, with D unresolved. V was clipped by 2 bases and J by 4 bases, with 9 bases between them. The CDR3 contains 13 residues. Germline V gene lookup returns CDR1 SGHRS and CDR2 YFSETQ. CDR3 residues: CASSFRHRETQYF. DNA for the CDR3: TGCGCCAGCAGCTTTAGACACCGAGAGACCCAGTACTTC.

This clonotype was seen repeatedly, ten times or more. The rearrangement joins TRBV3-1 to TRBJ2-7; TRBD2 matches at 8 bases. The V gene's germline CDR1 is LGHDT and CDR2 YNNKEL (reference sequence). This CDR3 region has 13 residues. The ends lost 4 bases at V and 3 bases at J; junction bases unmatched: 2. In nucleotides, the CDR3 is TGTGCCAGCAGCCTAGCGGGGCTCTACGAGCAGTACTTC. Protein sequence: CASSLAGLYEQYF.

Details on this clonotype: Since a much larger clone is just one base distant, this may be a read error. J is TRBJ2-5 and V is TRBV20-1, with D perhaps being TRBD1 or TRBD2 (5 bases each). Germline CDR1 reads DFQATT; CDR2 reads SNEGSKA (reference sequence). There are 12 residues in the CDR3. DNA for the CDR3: TGCAGTGCTCAATGGGGGTTAGAGACCCTGTACTTC. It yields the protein CSAQWGLETLYF.

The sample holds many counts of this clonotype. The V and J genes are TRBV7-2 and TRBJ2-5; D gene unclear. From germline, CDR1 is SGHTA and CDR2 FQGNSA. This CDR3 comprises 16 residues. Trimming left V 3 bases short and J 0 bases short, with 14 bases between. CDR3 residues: CASSFFLSTYQETQYF. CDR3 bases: TGTGCCAGCAGCTTTTTTTTGTCTACGTACCAAGAGACCCAGTACTTC.

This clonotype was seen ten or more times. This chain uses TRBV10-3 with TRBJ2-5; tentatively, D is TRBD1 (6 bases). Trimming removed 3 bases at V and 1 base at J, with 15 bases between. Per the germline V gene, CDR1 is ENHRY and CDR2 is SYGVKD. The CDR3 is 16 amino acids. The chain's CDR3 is CAISEGATGGQETQYF. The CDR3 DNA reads TGTGCCATCAGTGAAGGGGCGACAGGCGGCCAAGAGACCCAGTACTTC.

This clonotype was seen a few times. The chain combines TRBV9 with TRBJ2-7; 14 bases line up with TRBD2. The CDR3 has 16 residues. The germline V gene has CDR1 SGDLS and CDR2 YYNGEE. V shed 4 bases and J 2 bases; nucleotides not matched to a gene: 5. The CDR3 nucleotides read TGTGCCAGCAGCCTCGGGACTAGCGGGAGAACCTACGAGCAGTACTTC. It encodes CASSLGTSGRTYEQYF.

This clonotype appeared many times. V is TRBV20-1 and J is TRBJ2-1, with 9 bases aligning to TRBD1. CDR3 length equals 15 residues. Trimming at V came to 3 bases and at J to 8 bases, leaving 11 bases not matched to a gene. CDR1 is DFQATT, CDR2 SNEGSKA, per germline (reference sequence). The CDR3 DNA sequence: TGCAGTGCTAGCCAATACAGGGGGCGCAGTTATGAGCAGTTCTTC. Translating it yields CSASQYRGRSYEQFF.

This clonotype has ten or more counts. This CDR3 reads CASSPRTSGTQYF. The CDR3 DNA reads as TGTGCCAGCAGCCCCCGGACGAGTGGGACCCAGTACTTC. The chain is built from TRBV14 and TRBJ2-5; D gene ambiguous. Trimming removed 4 bases from V and 7 bases from J, with 13 bases in between. Germline CDR1 reads SGHDN; CDR2 reads FVKESK. The CDR3 loop spans 13 amino acids.

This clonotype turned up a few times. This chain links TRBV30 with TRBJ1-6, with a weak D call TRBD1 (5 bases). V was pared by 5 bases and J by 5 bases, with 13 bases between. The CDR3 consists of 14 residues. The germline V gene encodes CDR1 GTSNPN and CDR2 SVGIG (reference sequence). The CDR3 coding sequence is TGTGCCTGGTCCCCCCTGGGGCATAATTCACCCCTCCACTTT. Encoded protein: CAWSPLGHNSPLHF.

CDR3 in amino acids: CASSYRAGRNSPLHF. The CDR3 DNA reads as TGTGCCAGCAGTTATCGAGCGGGACGGAATTCACCCCTCCACTTT. The chain uses TRBV6-2 or TRBV6-3 and TRBJ1-6, with D possibly being TRBD1 (5 bases). Trimming pared 3 bases from V and 7 bases from J, leaving 13 bases between. This CDR3 comprises 15 residues. CDR1 and CDR2 from the germline V gene are MNHEY and SVGEGT.

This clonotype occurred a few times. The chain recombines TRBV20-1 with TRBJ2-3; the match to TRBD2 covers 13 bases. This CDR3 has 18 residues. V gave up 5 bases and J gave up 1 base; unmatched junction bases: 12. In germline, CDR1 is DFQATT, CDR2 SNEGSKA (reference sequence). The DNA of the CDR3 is TGCAGTGCTGGGGGACTAGCGGGGAGGTCTGGGGGCACAGATACGCAGTATTTT. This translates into CSAGGLAGRSGGTDTQYF.

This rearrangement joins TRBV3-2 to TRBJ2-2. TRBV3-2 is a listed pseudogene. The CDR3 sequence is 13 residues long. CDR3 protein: CASSTDHLGELFF. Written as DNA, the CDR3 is TGTGCCAGCAGCACAGATCACCTCGGGGAGCTGTTTTTT.

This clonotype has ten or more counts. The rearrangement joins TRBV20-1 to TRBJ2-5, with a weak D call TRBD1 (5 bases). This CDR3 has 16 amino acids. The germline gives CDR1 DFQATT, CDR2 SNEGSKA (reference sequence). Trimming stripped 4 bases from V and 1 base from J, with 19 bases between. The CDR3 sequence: CSATVPTETPQETQYF. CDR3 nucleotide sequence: TGCAGTGCTACCGTCCCGACAGAAACTCCCCAAGAGACCCAGTACTTC.

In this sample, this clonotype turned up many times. The CDR3 DNA is TGTGCCAGCAGCCAAATTTCCCCGACCCAGTACTTC. Amino acid sequence: CASSQISPTQYF. This chain uses TRBV3-1 with TRBJ2-5; D uncertain. Germline V gives CDR1 LGHDT, CDR2 YNNKEL (reference sequence). The CDR3 sequence is 12 residues long. V was cut by 2 bases and J by 7 bases, with 8 bases left in between.

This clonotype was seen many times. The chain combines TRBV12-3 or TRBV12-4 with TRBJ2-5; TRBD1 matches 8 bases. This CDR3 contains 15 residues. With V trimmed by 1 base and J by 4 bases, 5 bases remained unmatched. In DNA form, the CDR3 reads TGTGCCAGCAGTTTAGTGTCAGGGGGCGGAGAGACCCAGTACTTC. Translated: CASSLVSGGGETQYF.

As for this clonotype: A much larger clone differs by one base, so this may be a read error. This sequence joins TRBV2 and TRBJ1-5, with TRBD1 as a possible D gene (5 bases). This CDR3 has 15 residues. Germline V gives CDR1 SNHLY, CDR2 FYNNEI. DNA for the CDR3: TGTACCAGCAGTGAAGACTCGGGGGGAAATCAGCCCCAGCATTTT. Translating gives CTSSEDSGGNQPQHF.

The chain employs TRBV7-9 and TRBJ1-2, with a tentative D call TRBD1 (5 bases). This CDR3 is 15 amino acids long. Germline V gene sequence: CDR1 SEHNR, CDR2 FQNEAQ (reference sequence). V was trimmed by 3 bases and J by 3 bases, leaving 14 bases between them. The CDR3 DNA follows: TGTGCCAGCAGCTTGGCACAGGTTTACGACTATGGCTACACCTTC. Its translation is CASSLAQVYDYGYTF.

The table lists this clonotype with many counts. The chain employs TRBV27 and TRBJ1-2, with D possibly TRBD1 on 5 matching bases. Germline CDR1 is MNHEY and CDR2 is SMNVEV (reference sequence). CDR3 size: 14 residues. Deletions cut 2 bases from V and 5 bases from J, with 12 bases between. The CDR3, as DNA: TGTGCCAGCAGTTTAGACAGCCGGGGATATGGCTACACCTTC. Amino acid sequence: CASSLDSRGYGYTF.

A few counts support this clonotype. The CDR3 reads CSARRGGTGNTIYF. CDR3 DNA sequence: TGCAGTGCTAGGAGGGGGGGAACTGGAAACACCATATATTTT. J is TRBJ1-3 and V is TRBV20-1; D is possibly TRBD1 (6 bases). CDR1 DFQATT and CDR2 SNEGSKA come from the germline V gene (reference sequence). CDR3 length: 14 amino acids. Trimming removed 3 bases at V and 2 bases at J, with 11 bases between.

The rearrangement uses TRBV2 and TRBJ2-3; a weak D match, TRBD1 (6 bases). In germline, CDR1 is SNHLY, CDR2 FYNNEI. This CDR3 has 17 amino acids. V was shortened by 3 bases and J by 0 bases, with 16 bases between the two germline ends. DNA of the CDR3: TGTGCCAGCAGTGAGCCCCCCTGGCAGGGGAGCACAGATACGCAGTATTTT. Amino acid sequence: CASSEPPWQGSTDTQYF.

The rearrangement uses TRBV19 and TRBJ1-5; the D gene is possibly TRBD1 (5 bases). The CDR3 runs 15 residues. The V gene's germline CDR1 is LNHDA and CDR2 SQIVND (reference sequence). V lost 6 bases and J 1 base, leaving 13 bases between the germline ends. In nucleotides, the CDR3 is TGTGCCAGTAGCAACCAGGGCGGGAGCAATCAGCCCCAGCATTTT. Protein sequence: CASSNQGGSNQPQHF.

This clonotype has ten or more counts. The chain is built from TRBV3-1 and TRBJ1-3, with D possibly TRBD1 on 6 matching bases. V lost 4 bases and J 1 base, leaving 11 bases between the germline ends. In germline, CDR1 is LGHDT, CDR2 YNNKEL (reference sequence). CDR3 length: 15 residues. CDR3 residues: CASSPGGGSGNTIYF. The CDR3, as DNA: TGTGCCAGCAGCCCCGGAGGGGGATCTGGAAACACCATATATTTT.